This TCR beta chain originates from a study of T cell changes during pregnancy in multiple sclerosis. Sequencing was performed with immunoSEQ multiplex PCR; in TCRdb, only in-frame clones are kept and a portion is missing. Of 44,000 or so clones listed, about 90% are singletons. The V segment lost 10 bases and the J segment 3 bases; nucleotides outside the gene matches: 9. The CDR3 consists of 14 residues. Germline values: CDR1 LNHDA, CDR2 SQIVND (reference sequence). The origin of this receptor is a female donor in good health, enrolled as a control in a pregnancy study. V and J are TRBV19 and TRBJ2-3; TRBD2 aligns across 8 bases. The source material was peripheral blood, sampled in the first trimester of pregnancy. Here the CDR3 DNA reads TGTGCCACGAAAGACGGGGGGGAGACAGATACGCAGTATTTT. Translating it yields CATKDGGETDTQYF. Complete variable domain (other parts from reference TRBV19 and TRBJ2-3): DGGITQSPKYLFRKEGQNVTLSCEQNLNHDAMYWYRQDPGQGLRLIYYSQIVNDFQKGDIAEGYSVSREKKESFPLTVTSAQKNPTAFYLCATKDGGETDTQYFGPGTRLTVL.